This TCR beta chain was obtained from a study of blood T cell repertoires in COVID-19. In the study overall: The cDNA or gDNA used as material had been derived from T cells, B-cell-depleted T cells, or PBMCs.

Seattle patient enrollment occurred during active infection, with longitudinal follow-up thereafter. As processed by the authors: Reference gene primers were amplified, and this amplification served to estimate nucleated cell counts. TCRdb keeps only in-frame clones here, not all; method: immunoSEQ multiplex PCR. The V and J calls and clone size are taken from that table; D and trimming were inferred from the DNA. In the table there are around 310,000 clones, around 90% of which are singletons. Germline assignment: CDR1 SNHLY and CDR2 FYNNEI. The CDR3 sequence is 13 residues long. The V gene lost 2 bases and the J gene lost 6 bases, with 11 bases spanning the gap.

Sequencing was carried out using peripheral blood. The clonotype was recovered from a woman between 35 and 50 years old with COVID-19, enrolled during active disease. The V and J genes are TRBV2 and TRBJ2-7; a weak D match, TRBD1 (5 bases). The CDR3 nucleotides are TGTGCCAGCAGTGAACAGACAGTCTCCGAGCAGTACTTC. Amino acids: CASSEQTVSEQYF.